This TCR beta chain was retrieved from a study of OX40 agonist ivuxolimab in advanced cancers. Exclusion of a patient followed from autoimmune disease history or systemic immunosuppression. Produced via immunoSEQ multiplex PCR; TCRdb's table is partial and in-frame only. The sample holds tens of thousands of clones; around 90% are singletons and the top ten take roughly 2.6%. In germline, CDR1 is SGHRS, CDR2 YFSETQ. This CDR3 has 16 residues. The germline V and J ends were trimmed by 1 base and 4 bases, with 15 bases remaining between them. The V and J genes are TRBV5-1 and TRBJ2-1; D gene ambiguous. The sample consisted of CD4+ or CD8+ T cells sorted from blood, taken in a trial of the OX40 agonist ivuxolimab. This TCR derives from an adult with an advanced solid tumor such as melanoma, head and neck, liver or kidney cancer. The DNA of the CDR3 is TGCGCCAGCAGCTTGATGCCCGCGGAGCTATACAATGAGCAGTTCTTC. The encoded protein is CASSLMPAELYNEQFF. The full variable domain, completed using reference TRBV5-1 and TRBJ2-1, is KAGVTQTPRYLIKTRGQQVTLSCSPISGHRSVSWYQQTPGQGLQFLFEYFSETQRNKGNFPGRFSGRQFSNSRSEMNVSTLELGDSALYLCASSLMPAELYNEQFFGPGTRLTVL.